This TCR beta chain was identified in a study of spatial heterogeneity in lung cancer. At the level of the study: More beta-chain than alpha-chain sequences were consistently detected. General study findings and limits: Approximate estimated coverage of tumor T cells amounted to about 7.7% for alpha and 12% to 15% for beta chains. How many expanded intratumoral alpha and beta TCRs were present tracked the tumor mutation count, which was a count of nonsynonymous mutations.

As regards this clonotype: Its specificity is unknown. Because the library targeted alpha chains, this beta chain is an off-target read whose size means little.

Trimming left V 0 bases short and J 4 bases short, with 7 bases between. This CDR3 comprises 14 residues. CDR1 and CDR2 (germline): PRHDT, FYEKMQ (reference sequence). TCRdb re-called the 5' RACE reads with MiXCR, one entry per CDR3 protein. The profile shows approximately 6,800 distinct CDR3 sequences, approximately 15% of them singletons. The time point denotes: sample taken at primary tumor resection. The donors, 70 or so patients with untreated early-stage non-small cell lung cancer, provided the samples. Researchers sequenced whole RNA taken from tumor, nontumor lung or frozen PBMC without sorting.

The receptor was derived from a male donor with early-stage non-small cell lung cancer. The chain carries TRBV13 and TRBJ1-5, with D hard to call. Sample: lung tumor tissue, taken at surgery. CDR3 region: CASSLGLTNQPQHF. DNA for the CDR3: TGTGCCAGCAGCTTAGGGCTGACAAATCAGCCCCAGCATTTT.